A selection of T cell receptor beta chains follows, all from one sample in a study of cytomegalovirus exposure and HLA in healthy donors. Sequencing used immunoSEQ multiplex PCR; TCRdb keeps in-frame clones, though not all of them. The table shows roughly 100,000 clones, with approximately 64% occurring only once. Sequenced material: PBMCs. These receptors all stem from a woman aged 50 to 65 in good health and CMV-seronegative. Each CDR3 is given with its conserved first and last residue. Fields, in order: J gene, D gene, V gene, clone size, CDR3 DNA, CDR3 protein. D genes are given only for firm matches. Expanded clones get a size class; other rows say once, few or many, or leave the size out.

J: TRBJ1-1; D: NA; V: TRBV2; size: NA; DNA: TGTGCCAGCAGGGCATCGCAGGGCCTAAACACTGAAGCTTTCTTT; CDR3: CASRASQGLNTEAFF
J: TRBJ1-5; D: NA; V: TRBV6-1; size: NA; DNA: TGTGCCAGCAGTAGCTACAGGTTCAATCAGCCCCAGCATTTT; CDR3: CASSSYRFNQPQHF
J: TRBJ2-5; D: TRBD2; V: TRBV7-2; size: NA; DNA: TGTGCCAGCAGTTTGACCTTTGCGGGGGGGTTTCTCTTACAGACCCAGTACTTC; CDR3: CASSLTFAGGFLLQTQYF
J: TRBJ1-1; D: NA; V: TRBV5-1; size: few; DNA: TGCGCCAGCAGCTTGGACGGGGACACTGAAGCTTTCTTT; CDR3: CASSLDGDTEAFF
J: TRBJ2-1; D: NA; V: TRBV15; size: NA; DNA: TGTGCCACCAGCAGAGATTTTACAGGGACCGGGTACAATGAGCAGTTCTTC; CDR3: CATSRDFTGTGYNEQFF
J: TRBJ2-5; D: NA; V: TRBV7-9; size: NA; DNA: TGTGCCAGCAGCCACATAGCACCACAAGAGACCCAGTACTTC; CDR3: CASSHIAPQETQYF
J: TRBJ2-6; D: NA; V: TRBV19; size: NA; DNA: TGTGCCAGTAGTATAGACGGGGGCTCTGGGGCCAACGTCCTGACTTTC; CDR3: CASSIDGGSGANVLTF
J: TRBJ2-7; D: NA; V: TRBV28; size: few; DNA: TGTGCCAGCAGTTTAGAGTACGAGCAGTACTTC; CDR3: CASSLEYEQYF
J: TRBJ2-5; D: TRBD1; V: TRBV7-9; size: NA; DNA: TGTGCCAGCAGCCCAGGGACAGGGGTAGAGACCCAGTACTTC; CDR3: CASSPGTGVETQYF
J: TRBJ1-2; D: NA; V: TRBV11-2; size: NA; DNA: TGTGCCAGCAGCACCACTTACTATGGCTACACCTTC; CDR3: CASSTTYYGYTF
J: TRBJ2-2; D: NA; V: TRBV6-1; size: NA; DNA: TGTGCCAGCAGTGAACGAGGTGTTTGGACCGGGGAGCTGTTTTTT; CDR3: CASSERGVWTGELFF
J: TRBJ2-1; D: TRBD2; V: TRBV6-6; size: NA; DNA: TGTGCCAGCAGTTCTACTAGCGGGGCCTACAATGAGCAGTTCTTC; CDR3: CASSSTSGAYNEQFF
J: TRBJ2-1; D: NA; V: TRBV5-1; size: once; DNA: TGCGCCAGCAGCTTGGGGTTAGATGAGCAGTTCTTC; CDR3: CASSLGLDEQFF
J: TRBJ2-7; D: NA; V: TRBV29-1; size: few; DNA: TGCAGCGTTGGACTTCCGGGCTCCTACGAGCAGTACTTC; CDR3: CSVGLPGSYEQYF
J: TRBJ2-7; D: NA; V: TRBV6-4; size: NA; DNA: TGTGCCAGCAGTGAACACCAATTCTCCTACGAGCAGTACTTC; CDR3: CASSEHQFSYEQYF
J: TRBJ2-7; D: TRBD2; V: TRBV4-1; size: NA; DNA: TGCGCCAGCAGCCAAGTTGGCGGGAGTCGCTACGAGCAGTACTTC; CDR3: CASSQVGGSRYEQYF
J: TRBJ2-2; D: NA; V: TRBV4-3; size: NA; DNA: TGCGCCAGCAGCCTCTCGGACACCGGGGAGCTGTTTTTT; CDR3: CASSLSDTGELFF
J: TRBJ2-7; D: NA; V: TRBV28; size: NA; DNA: TGTGCCAGCAGGATTACAGGCTACGAGCAGTACTTC; CDR3: CASRITGYEQYF
J: TRBJ1-1; D: TRBD1; V: TRBV5-5; size: NA; DNA: TGTGCCAGCAGCGAGGGGATGGACAGGGTGGTCACTGAAGCTTTCTTT; CDR3: CASSEGMDRVVTEAFF
J: TRBJ1-6; D: TRBD1; V: TRBV13; size: NA; DNA: TGTGCCAGCAGCTTTCGTGGACAGGGTCGATCACCCCTCCACTTT; CDR3: CASSFRGQGRSPLHF